Listed here is a single TCR beta chain. This entry comes from a study of blood T cell repertoires in COVID-19. The overall study: The samples span acute and convalescent COVID-19 from the United States, Italy and Spain. Nucleic acid was either cDNA or gDNA, and it came from T cells, B-cell-depleted T cells, or PBMCs.

In the original workflow: Using reference gene primer amplification, nucleated cell counts were estimated. Produced via immunoSEQ multiplex PCR; TCRdb's table is partial and in-frame only. The V and J calls and the clone size are those of that table, but D and trimming were determined from the DNA. The sample has approximately 24,000 clones, 89% seen once. Germline CDR1 is LGHDT and CDR2 is YNNKEL (reference sequence). The CDR3 totals 14 residues. Between the trimmed V and J ends, which lost 4 bases and 5 bases, there was a span of 15 bases. The chain carries TRBV3-1 (or the pseudogene TRBV3-2) and TRBJ2-7, with a weak D call TRBD1 (6 bases). Input material: peripheral blood. The clonotype was recovered from a human donor in a cohort sampled during active COVID-19. CDR3 sequence (DNA): TGTGCCAGCAGCCGGGGTAGGGGGATTGACGAGCAGTACTTC. This gives the protein CASSRGRGIDEQYF.